The sequence of this T cell receptor beta chain was determined in a study of OX40 agonist ivuxolimab in advanced cancers. Study-wide results and limits: Expanded clones were, on average, more numerous in CD8+ T cells than in CD4+. Also showing low normalized T-cell clonal expansion were some of the nonresponders.

The CDR3 contains 15 residues. CDR1 and CDR2 (germline): MNHNY, SVGAGI (reference sequence). Trimming took 2 bases from V and 4 from J; bases not matched to a gene: 8. Exclusion of a patient followed from autoimmune disease history or systemic immunosuppression. The protocol was immunoSEQ multiplex PCR, while the TCRdb copy is restricted to in-frame clones and leaves out a portion. The sample contains 15,000 to 20,000 clones, around 79% of which appear only once. About this clone itself: Its antigen is undetermined.

This material consisted of CD4+ or CD8+ T cells sorted from blood, taken in a trial of the OX40 agonist ivuxolimab. The receptor was derived from an adult with an advanced solid tumor such as melanoma, head and neck, liver or kidney cancer. This chain connects TRBV6-6 to TRBJ2-7; 7 nucleotides agree with TRBD1. The CDR3 is CASSYGDSSLYEQYF. For the CDR3, the DNA is TGTGCCAGCAGTTACGGGGACAGTAGTCTATACGAGCAGTACTTC.